This T cell receptor (beta chain) comes out of a study of T cell clonality in common variable immunodeficiency. Germline V gene data show CDR1 as LNHDA and CDR2 as SQIVND (reference sequence). The CDR3 is made up of 14 amino acids. The V gene end was trimmed by 9 bases and the J gene end by 1 base; junction bases not matched to a gene: 8. As regards this clone: What it binds is unknown. The read gets to within 3 residues of the CDR3 end, and the germline J gene fills in the rest.

Clones were read by immunoSEQ multiplex PCR, and TCRdb kept only the in-frame ones, dropping some. The repertoire consists of about 33,000 clones, none detected only once. Replacement immunoglobulin had been given to every CVID subject for at least one year. Whole-study results and caveats: Common variable immunodeficiency TCR beta sequences reportedly had fewer deletions and N-nucleotide insertions.

This chain uses TRBV19 with TRBJ2-7; 8 bases agree with TRBD1. The source is a human donor with common variable immunodeficiency. The specimen was peripheral blood mononuclear cells. The part of the CDR3 DNA that was read is TGTGCCAGGAAAACCGGACAGGGATCCTACGAG. Protein product: CARKTGQGSYE. The entire CDR3 protein reads CARKTGQGSYEQYF.